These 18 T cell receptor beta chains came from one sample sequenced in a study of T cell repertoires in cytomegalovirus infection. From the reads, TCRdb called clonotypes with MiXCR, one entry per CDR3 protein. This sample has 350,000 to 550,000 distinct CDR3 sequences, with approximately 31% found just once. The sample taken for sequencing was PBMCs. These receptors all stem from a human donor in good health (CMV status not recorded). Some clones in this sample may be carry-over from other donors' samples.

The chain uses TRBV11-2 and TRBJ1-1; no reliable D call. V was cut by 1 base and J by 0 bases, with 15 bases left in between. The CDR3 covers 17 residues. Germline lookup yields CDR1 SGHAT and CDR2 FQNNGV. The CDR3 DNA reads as TGTGCCAGCAGCTTAGTCGGCACAACGCTCATGAACACTGAAGCTTTCTTT. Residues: CASSLVGTTLMNTEAFF.

CDR3 loop: CASREGQRNTGELFF. In DNA form, the CDR3 reads TGTGCCAGTAGGGAAGGACAGAGGAACACCGGGGAGCTGTTTTTT. The rearrangement joins TRBV19 to TRBJ2-2; tentative D call: TRBD1 (6 bases). V was cut by 6 bases and J by 1 base, with 12 bases left in between. Germline V lookup: CDR1 LNHDA, CDR2 SQIVND (reference sequence). CDR3 size: 15 residues.

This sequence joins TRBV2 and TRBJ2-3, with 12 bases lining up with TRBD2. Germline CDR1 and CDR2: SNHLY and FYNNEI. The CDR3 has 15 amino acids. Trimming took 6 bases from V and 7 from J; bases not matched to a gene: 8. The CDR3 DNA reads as TGTGCCAGCAGACCGACTAGCGGGGGCCCGAATACGCAGTATTTT. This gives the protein CASRPTSGGPNTQYF.

DNA of the CDR3: TGTGCCAGCAGGAGAGGAGAACAGACAAGCCAATTTTACGAGCAGTACTTC. It codes for CASRRGEQTSQFYEQYF. V and J are TRBV5-6 and TRBJ2-7; D remains ambiguous. Trimming removed 5 bases from V and 4 bases from J, with 25 bases in between. CDR3 length: 17 amino acids. The germline V gene has CDR1 SGHDT and CDR2 YYEEEE.

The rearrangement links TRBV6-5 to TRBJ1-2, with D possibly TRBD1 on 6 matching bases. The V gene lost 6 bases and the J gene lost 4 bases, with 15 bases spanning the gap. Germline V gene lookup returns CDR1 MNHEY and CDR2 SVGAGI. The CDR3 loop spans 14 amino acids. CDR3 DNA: TGTGCCAGCAGAGAGGCCGGGACATTCTATGGCTACACCTTC. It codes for CASREAGTFYGYTF.

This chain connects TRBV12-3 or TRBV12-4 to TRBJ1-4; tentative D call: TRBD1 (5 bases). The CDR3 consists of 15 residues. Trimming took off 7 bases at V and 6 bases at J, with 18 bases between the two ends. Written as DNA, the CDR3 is TGTGCCAGCAATGCCGGGACTTGGGGGGATGAAAAACTGTTTTTT. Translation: CASNAGTWGDEKLFF.

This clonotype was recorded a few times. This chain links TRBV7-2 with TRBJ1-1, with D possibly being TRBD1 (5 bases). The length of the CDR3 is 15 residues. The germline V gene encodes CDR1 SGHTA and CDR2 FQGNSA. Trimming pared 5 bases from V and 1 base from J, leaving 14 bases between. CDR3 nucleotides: TGTGCCAGCAGCCCTACAGGAGGTGGGAACACTGAAGCTTTCTTT. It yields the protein CASSPTGGGNTEAFF.

In nucleotides, the CDR3 is TGCGCCAGCAGCCTCATTATCGAGGGCTTCGGGTACAATGAGCAGTTCTTC. Protein sequence: CASSLIIEGFGYNEQFF. The V call is TRBV4-3, the J call TRBJ2-1, with D possibly being TRBD2 (5 bases). V lost 4 bases to trimming and J lost 4 bases, with 20 bases between them. The length of the CDR3 is 17 residues. Germline lookup yields CDR1 LGHNA and CDR2 YSLEER.

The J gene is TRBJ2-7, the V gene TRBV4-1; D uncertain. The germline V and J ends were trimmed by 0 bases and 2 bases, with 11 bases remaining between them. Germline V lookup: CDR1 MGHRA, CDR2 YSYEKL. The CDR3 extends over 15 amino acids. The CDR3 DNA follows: TGCGCCAGCAGCCAAGAAGAGGCAGGAACCTACGAGCAGTACTTC. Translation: CASSQEEAGTYEQYF.

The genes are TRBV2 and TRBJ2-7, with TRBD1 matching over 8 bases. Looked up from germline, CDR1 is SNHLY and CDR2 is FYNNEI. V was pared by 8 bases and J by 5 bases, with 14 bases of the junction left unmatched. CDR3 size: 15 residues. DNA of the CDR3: TGTGCCAGCCGAAGGGACAGGCCCGAGGCAAACGAGCAGTACTTC. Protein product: CASRRDRPEANEQYF. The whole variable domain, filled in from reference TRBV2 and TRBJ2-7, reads EPEVTQTPSHQVTQMGQEVILRCVPISNHLYFYWYRQILGQKVEFLVSFYNNEISEKSEIFDDQFSVERPDGSNFTLKIRSTKLEDSAMYFCASRRDRPEANEQYFGPGTRLTVT.

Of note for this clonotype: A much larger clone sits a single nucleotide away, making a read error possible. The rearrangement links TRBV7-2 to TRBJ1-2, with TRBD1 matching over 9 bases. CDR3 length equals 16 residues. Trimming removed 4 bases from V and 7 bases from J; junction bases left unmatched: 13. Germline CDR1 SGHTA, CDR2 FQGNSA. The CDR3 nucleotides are TGTGCCAGCAGCTACCCCCTAGGACAGGGGAGCTGTGGCTACACCTTC. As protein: CASSYPLGQGSCGYTF.

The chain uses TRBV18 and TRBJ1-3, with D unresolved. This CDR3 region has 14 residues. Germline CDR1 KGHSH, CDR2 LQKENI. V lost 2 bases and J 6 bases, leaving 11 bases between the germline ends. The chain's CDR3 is CASSPKDGSNTIYF. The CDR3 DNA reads TGTGCCAGCTCACCAAAGGACGGATCAAACACCATATATTTT.

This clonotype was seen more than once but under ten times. Here the CDR3 DNA reads TGTGCCAGCAGTTACTCCATTGACGGGCCCGGCGAAGAGACCCAGTACTTC. It encodes CASSYSIDGPGEETQYF. J is TRBJ2-5 and V is TRBV6-5; no reliable D call. The CDR3 is made up of 17 amino acids. Trimming cost V 0 bases and J 3 bases, with 17 bases left between them. In germline, CDR1 is MNHEY, CDR2 SVGAGI.

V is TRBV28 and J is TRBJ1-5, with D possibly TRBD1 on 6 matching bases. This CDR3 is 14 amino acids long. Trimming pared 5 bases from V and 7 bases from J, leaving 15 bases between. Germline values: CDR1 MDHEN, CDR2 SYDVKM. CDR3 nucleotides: TGTGCCAGCAGTCCCTACAGGGCTTTACAGCCCCAGCATTTT. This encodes CASSPYRALQPQHF.

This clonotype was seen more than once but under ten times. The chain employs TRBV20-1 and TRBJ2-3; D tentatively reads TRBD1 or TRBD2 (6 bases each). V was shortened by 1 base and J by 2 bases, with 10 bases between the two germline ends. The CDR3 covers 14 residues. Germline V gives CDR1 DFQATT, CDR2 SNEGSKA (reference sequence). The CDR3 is CSARGGTSTDTQYF. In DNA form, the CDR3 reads TGCAGTGCTAGAGGCGGGACATCCACAGATACGCAGTATTTT.

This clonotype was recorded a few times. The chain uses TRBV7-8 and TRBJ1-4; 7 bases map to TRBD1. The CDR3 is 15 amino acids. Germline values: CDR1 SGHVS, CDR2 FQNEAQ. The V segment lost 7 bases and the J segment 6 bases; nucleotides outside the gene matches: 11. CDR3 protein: CASTRKGAIDEKLFF. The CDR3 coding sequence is TGTGCCAGCACCCGAAAGGGGGCAATTGATGAAAAACTGTTTTTT. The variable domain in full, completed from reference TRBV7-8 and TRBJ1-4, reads GAGVSQSPRYKVAKRGQDVALRCDPISGHVSLFWYQQALGQGPEFLTYFQNEAQLDKSGLPSDRFFAERPEGSVSTLKIQRTQQEDSAVYLCASTRKGAIDEKLFFGSGTQLSVL.

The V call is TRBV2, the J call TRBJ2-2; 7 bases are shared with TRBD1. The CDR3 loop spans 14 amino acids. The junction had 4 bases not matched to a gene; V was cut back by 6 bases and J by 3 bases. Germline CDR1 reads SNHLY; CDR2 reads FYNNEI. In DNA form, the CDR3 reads TGTGCCAGCAGGGGGGACAGATACACCGGGGAGCTGTTTTTT. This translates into CASRGDRYTGELFF.

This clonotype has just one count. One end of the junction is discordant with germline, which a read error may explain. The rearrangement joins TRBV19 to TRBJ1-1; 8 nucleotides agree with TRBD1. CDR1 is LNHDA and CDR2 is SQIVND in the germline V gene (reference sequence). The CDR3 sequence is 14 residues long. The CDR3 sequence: CAISIDRGGTEAFF. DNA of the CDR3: TGTGCCATTAGTATAGACAGGGGAGGTACTGAAGCTTTCTTT.